This T cell receptor beta chain was identified in a study of regulatory T cells in long-lasting Graves disease. Findings of the study overall: Investigators studied peripheral blood only, not thyroid tissue.

This clonotype came up many times. The antigen remains undetermined. Investigators prepared the TCR beta libraries by applying iRepertoire HTBI primers and Arm-PCR of CDR3 regions. TCRdb independently ran MiXCR on the multiplex PCR reads; one entry per CDR3 protein. The table lists a few hundred thousand distinct CDR3 sequences, approximately 14% of them singletons. There are 12 residues in the CDR3. V dropped 6 bases and J dropped 6 bases, with 9 bases sitting between them. The germline V gene has CDR1 SEHNR and CDR2 FQNEAQ (reference sequence). The time point here: newly diagnosed GD, antithyroid drugs for less than 3 months. RNA isolated from PBMCs was used to make the TCR library. The same specimen was also included in a second study, on T cells in Graves' hyperthyroidism and ophthalmopathy. That work states: HTBI primers were used for first-round RT-PCR of the TCR CDR3.

The specimen was peripheral blood mononuclear cells (PBMCs), collected at new diagnosis, from a patient treated with antithyroid drugs. This clonotype was sampled from a woman aged 50 to 60 with Graves disease. The chain joins TRBV7-9 to TRBJ2-1; D not certain. The chain's CDR3 is CASSTQLNEQFF. The CDR3 coding sequence is TGTGCCAGCAGTACCCAACTCAATGAGCAGTTCTTC.